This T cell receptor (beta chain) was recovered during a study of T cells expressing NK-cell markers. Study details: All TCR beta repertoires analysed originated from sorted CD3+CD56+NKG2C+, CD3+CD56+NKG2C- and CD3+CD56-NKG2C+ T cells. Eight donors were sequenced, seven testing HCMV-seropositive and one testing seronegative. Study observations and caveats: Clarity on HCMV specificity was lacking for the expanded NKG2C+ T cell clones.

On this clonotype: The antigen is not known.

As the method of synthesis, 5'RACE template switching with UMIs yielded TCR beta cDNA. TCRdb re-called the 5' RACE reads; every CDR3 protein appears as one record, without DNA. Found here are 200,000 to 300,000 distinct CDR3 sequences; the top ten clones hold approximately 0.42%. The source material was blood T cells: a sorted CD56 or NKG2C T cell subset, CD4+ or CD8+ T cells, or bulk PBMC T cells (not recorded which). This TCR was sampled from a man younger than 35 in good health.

Here the CDR3 reads CASSYKGTSGSTDTQYF. V and J are TRBV6-5 and TRBJ2-3; TCRdb lists TRBD2, though no DNA is available to test this call. The germline V gene encodes CDR1 MNHEY and CDR2 SVGAGI. The CDR3 loop spans 17 amino acids.